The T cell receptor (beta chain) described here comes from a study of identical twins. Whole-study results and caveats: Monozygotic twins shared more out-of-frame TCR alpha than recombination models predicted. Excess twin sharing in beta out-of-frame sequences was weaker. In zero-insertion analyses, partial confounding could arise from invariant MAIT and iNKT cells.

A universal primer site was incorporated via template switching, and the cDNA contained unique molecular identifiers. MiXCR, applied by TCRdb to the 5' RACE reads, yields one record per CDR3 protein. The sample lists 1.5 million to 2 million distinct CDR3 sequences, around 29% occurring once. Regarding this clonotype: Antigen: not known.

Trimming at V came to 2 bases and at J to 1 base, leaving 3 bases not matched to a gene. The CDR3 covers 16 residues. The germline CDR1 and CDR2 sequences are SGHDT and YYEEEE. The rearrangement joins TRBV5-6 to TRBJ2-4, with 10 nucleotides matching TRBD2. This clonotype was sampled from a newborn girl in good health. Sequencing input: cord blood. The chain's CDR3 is CASSLGGLAAKNIQYF. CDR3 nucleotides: TGTGCCAGCAGCTTAGGGGGACTAGCGGCCAAAAACATTCAGTACTTC. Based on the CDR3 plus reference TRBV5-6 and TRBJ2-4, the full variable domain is DAGVTQSPTHLIKTRGQQVTLRCSPKSGHDTVSWYQQALGQGPQFIFQYYEEEERQRGNFPDRFSGHQFPNYSSELNVNALLLGDSALYLCASSLGGLAAKNIQYFGAGTRLSVL.